What follows describes a single T cell receptor beta chain. Its antigen is unknown. This sample is part of a study of shared clonotypes between healthy human individuals. Study-wide context: The composition of the donors was a couple of women and a few men aged 18 to 49. General observations from the study: Researchers sampled blood only, noting tissue repertoires likely differ.

Positively selected for CCR7, the CD45RO-negative cells used as naive CD8 cells excluded terminally differentiated effector memory CD45RA+ cells. As originally analysed: Filtering differed because ImmunoSEQ produced junction-only sequences that carried no quality scores. The table came from immunoSEQ multiplex PCR; TCRdb's copy has only in-frame clones and leaves some out. The V and J calls and clone size were taken over from that table, and D and trimming were inferred from the DNA. This table holds about 680,000 clones, just over 90% found once. This CDR3 contains 12 residues. Germline CDR1 is SNHLY and CDR2 is FYNNEI. The V end lost 6 bases, the J end lost 7 bases, and 13 bases lay between the germline ends.

The chain links TRBV2 to TRBJ2-7; possible D gene TRBD1, 5 bases. This clonotype was sampled from a man aged 30 to 39 in good health. The specimen sequenced was naive CD8+ T cells sorted from blood. The CDR3 sequence: CASRSGFEEQYF. The CDR3 DNA reads TGTGCCAGCAGATCAGGGTTTGAGGAGCAGTACTTC. Supplemented by reference TRBV2 and TRBJ2-7, the full variable domain reads EPEVTQTPSHQVTQMGQEVILRCVPISNHLYFYWYRQILGQKVEFLVSFYNNEISEKSEIFDDQFSVERPDGSNFTLKIRSTKLEDSAMYFCASRSGFEEQYFGPGTRLTVT.